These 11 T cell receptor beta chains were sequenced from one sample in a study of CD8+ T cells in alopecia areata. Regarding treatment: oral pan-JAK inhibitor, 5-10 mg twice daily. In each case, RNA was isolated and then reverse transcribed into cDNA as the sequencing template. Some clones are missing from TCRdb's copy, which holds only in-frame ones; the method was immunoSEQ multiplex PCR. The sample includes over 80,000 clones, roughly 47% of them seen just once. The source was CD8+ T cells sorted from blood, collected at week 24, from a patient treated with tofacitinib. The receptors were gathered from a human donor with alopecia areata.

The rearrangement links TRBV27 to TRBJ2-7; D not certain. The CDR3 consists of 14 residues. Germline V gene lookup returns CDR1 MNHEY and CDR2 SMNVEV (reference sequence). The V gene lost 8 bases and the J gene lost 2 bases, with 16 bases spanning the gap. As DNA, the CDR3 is TGTGCCAGCGCCCTAGGTCGGCCCACCTACGAGCAGTACTTC. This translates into CASALGRPTYEQYF.

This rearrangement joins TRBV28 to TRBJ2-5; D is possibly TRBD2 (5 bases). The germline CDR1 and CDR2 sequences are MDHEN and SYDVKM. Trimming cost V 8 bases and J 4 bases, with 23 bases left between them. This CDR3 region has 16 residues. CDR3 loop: CASREGPGRFGETQYF. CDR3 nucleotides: TGTGCCAGCCGAGAGGGTCCTGGACGGTTCGGAGAGACCCAGTACTTC.

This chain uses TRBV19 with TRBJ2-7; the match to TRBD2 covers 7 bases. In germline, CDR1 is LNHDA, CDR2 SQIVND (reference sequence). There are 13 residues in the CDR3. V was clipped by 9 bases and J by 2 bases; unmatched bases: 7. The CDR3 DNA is TGTGCCAGCGGGGGGAGTAGAACCTACGAGCAGTACTTC. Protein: CASGGSRTYEQYF.

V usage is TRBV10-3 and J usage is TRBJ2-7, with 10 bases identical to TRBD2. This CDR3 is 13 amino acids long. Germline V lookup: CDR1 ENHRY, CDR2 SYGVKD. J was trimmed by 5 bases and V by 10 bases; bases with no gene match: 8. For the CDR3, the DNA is TGTGCCACCACAGCGGGAGGGCTTCACGAGCAGTACTTC. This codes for CATTAGGLHEQYF.

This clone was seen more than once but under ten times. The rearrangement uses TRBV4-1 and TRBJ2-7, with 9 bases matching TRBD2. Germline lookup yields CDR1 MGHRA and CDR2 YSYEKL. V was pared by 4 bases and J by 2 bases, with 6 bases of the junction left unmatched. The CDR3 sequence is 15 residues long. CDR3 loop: CASSPRLAETYEQYF. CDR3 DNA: TGCGCCAGCAGCCCCCGACTAGCGGAGACCTACGAGCAGTACTTC.

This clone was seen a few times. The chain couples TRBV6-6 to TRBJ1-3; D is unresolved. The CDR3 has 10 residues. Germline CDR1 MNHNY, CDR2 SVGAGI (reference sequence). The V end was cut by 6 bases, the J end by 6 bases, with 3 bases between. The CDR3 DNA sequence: TGTGCCAGCAGCTCAAACACCATATATTTT. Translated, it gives CASSSNTIYF.

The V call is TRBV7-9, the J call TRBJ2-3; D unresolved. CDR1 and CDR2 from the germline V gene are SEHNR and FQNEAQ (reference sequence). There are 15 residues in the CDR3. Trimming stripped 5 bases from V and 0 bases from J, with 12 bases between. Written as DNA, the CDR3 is TGTGCCAGCAGCCCTAGGACGGTTAGCACAGATACGCAGTATTTT. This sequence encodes CASSPRTVSTDTQYF.

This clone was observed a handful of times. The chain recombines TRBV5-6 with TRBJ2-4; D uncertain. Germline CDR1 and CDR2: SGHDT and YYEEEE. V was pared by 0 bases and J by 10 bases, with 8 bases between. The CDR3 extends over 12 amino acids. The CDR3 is CASSLAIGIQYF. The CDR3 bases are TGTGCCAGCAGCTTGGCAATCGGTATTCAGTACTTC.

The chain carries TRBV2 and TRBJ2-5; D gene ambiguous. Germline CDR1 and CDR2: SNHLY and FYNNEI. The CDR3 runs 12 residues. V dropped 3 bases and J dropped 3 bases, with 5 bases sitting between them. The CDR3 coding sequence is TGTGCCAGCAGTGATCTAGAAGAGACCCAGTACTTC. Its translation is CASSDLEETQYF.

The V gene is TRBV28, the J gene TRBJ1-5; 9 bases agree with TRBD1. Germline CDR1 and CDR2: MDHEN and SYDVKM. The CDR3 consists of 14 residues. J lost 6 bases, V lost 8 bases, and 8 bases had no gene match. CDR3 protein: CASGTGTGGQPQHF. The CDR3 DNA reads TGTGCCAGCGGGACAGGGACGGGAGGTCAGCCCCAGCATTTT. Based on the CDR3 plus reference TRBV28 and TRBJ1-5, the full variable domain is DVKVTQSSRYLVKRTGEKVFLECVQDMDHENMFWYRQDPGLGLRLIYFSYDVKMKEKGDIPEGYSVSREKKERFSLILESASTNQTSMYLCASGTGTGGQPQHFGDGTRLSIL.

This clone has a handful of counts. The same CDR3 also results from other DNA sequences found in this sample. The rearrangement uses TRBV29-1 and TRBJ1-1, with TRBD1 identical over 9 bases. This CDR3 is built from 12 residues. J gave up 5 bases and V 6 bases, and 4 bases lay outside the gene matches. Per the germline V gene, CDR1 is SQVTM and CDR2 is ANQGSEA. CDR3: CSVPTGGTEAFF. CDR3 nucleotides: TGCAGCGTGCCGACAGGGGGGACTGAAGCTTTCTTT.